A single sample is the source of the 29 T cell receptor beta chains below, sequenced in a study of cytomegalovirus exposure and HLA in healthy donors. The PCR contained 60 Vbeta and 13 Jbeta primers. Sequencing was performed with immunoSEQ multiplex PCR; in TCRdb, only in-frame clones are kept and a portion is missing. The sample carries under 200,000 clones, about two thirds recorded once. The sequenced sample consisted of PBMCs. Receptors originate from a young woman in good health and CMV-seropositive.

The V and J genes are TRBV9 and TRBJ2-1, with 10 bases aligning to TRBD2. The CDR3 extends over 15 amino acids. Germline V CDR1 and CDR2: SGDLS, YYNGEE. V was pared by 3 bases and J by 9 bases, with 9 bases of the junction left unmatched. CDR3 bases: TGTGCCAGCAGCGAGGGGGGACTAGCGATTGTTGAGCAGTTCTTC. This codes for CASSEGGLAIVEQFF.

This chain uses TRBV4-1 with TRBJ2-3; D is unresolved. CDR3 size: 15 residues. V was pared by 1 base and J by 0 bases, with 8 bases between. The V gene's germline CDR1 is MGHRA and CDR2 YSYEKL. In DNA form, the CDR3 reads TGCGCCAGCAGCCAAGTTGACTCTAGCACAGATACGCAGTATTTT. It encodes CASSQVDSSTDTQYF.

The chain uses TRBV5-1 and TRBJ2-1; tentatively, D is TRBD1 (5 bases). V lost 4 bases to trimming and J lost 7 bases, with 18 bases between them. The V gene's germline CDR1 is SGHRS and CDR2 YFSETQ. The CDR3 sequence is 15 residues long. The CDR3 DNA follows: TGCGCCAGCAGCGACAGACAGTCCCTTGGAAATGAGCAGTTCTTC. It translates to CASSDRQSLGNEQFF.

The chain employs TRBV27 and TRBJ1-1; TRBD1 agrees at 7 bases. CDR3 length: 15 amino acids. Germline lookup yields CDR1 MNHEY and CDR2 SMNVEV (reference sequence). V lost 4 bases to trimming and J lost 7 bases; unmatched junction nucleotides: 12. The CDR3 region is CASSSQGRGLIEAFF. For the CDR3, the DNA is TGTGCCAGCAGTTCACAGGGTAGGGGGCTAATTGAAGCTTTCTTT.

As for this clone: This CDR3 is also generated by other DNA sequences in the sample. V usage is TRBV15 and J usage is TRBJ2-3, with unresolved D. The germline gives CDR1 LNHNV, CDR2 YYDKDF (reference sequence). The CDR3 is 15 residues long. Trimming pared 0 bases from V and 7 bases from J, leaving 14 bases between. CDR3 coding DNA: TGTGCCACCAGCAGAGACGATGGGCTCCAGAATACGCAGTATTTT. It yields the protein CATSRDDGLQNTQYF.

The genes are TRBV2 and TRBJ1-5; no reliable D call. This CDR3 has 14 amino acids. The germline gives CDR1 SNHLY, CDR2 FYNNEI. Trimming pared 2 bases from V and 12 bases from J, leaving 17 bases between. The chain's CDR3 is CASSEWRLEVFQHF. The CDR3 bases are TGTGCCAGCAGTGAATGGCGGCTCGAGGTATTCCAGCATTTT.

The V call is TRBV5-1, the J call TRBJ2-7; D is perhaps TRBD1 (5 bases). In germline, CDR1 is SGHRS, CDR2 YFSETQ. The CDR3 sequence is 15 residues long. Trimming stripped 2 bases from V and 3 bases from J, with 15 bases between. The CDR3 DNA reads as TGCGCCAGCAGCTTTTCCCCGACAGACGACTACGAGCAGTACTTC. It codes for CASSFSPTDDYEQYF.

This chain links TRBV10-3 with TRBJ2-1; 7 nucleotides agree with TRBD1. V gave up 4 bases and J gave up 10 bases; unmatched junction bases: 10. The CDR3 runs 14 residues. Germline CDR1 reads ENHRY; CDR2 reads SYGVKD. CDR3: CAISALVRGQEQFF. The CDR3 DNA sequence: TGTGCCATCAGTGCCCTCGTTAGGGGACAGGAGCAGTTCTTC.

The genes are TRBV7-9 and TRBJ2-1; TRBD2 might be the D (6 bases). Trimming removed 4 bases at V and 4 bases at J, with 14 bases between. Germline assignment: CDR1 SEHNR and CDR2 FQNEAQ (reference sequence). The CDR3 totals 15 residues. CDR3 DNA: TGTGCCAGCAGCTGGGGTAGCGGCCCGTACAATGAGCAGTTCTTC. As protein: CASSWGSGPYNEQFF.

The CDR3 bases are TGTGCCAGCAGTAAAGGGGGCGTTGGGGAAAAACTGTTTTTT. Translated, it gives CASSKGGVGEKLFF. The genes are TRBV28 and TRBJ1-4, with 7 bases fitting TRBD1. The CDR3 is 14 residues long. Germline-derived CDR1 and CDR2 are MDHEN and SYDVKM. The trim removed 5 bases at V and 8 bases at J, leaving 8 bases unmatched.

V is TRBV6-6 and J is TRBJ2-5; D is uncertain. V lost 5 bases and J 5 bases, leaving 12 bases between the germline ends. Germline CDR1 reads MNHNY; CDR2 reads SVGAGI (reference sequence). CDR3 length equals 13 residues. CDR3 protein: CASSPPARETQYF. CDR3 in DNA: TGTGCCAGCAGTCCCCCCGCTCGGGAGACCCAGTACTTC.

V usage is TRBV6-1 and J usage is TRBJ2-7, with D possibly TRBD2 on 6 matching bases. Trimming took 2 bases from V and 3 from J, leaving 8 bases between them. Looked up from germline, CDR1 is MNHNS and CDR2 is SASEGT. This CDR3 has 13 residues. The CDR3 DNA reads TGTGCCAGCAGTGAACGACTAGTCTACGAGCAGTACTTC. This encodes CASSERLVYEQYF.

This clone was seen only a few times. J is TRBJ1-3 and V is TRBV6-5, with D tentatively TRBD1 (5 bases). In germline, CDR1 is MNHEY, CDR2 SVGAGI. V shed 2 bases and J shed 5 bases, with 13 bases lying between them. There are 15 residues in the CDR3. CDR3 nucleotide sequence: TGTGCCAGCAGTTACGCCCCTGGGGGGAGAAACACCATATATTTT. This translates into CASSYAPGGRNTIYF.

The chain joins TRBV7-9 to TRBJ1-2, with TRBD1 as a possible D gene (6 bases). The CDR3 consists of 12 residues. In germline, CDR1 is SEHNR, CDR2 FQNEAQ (reference sequence). With 4 bases removed from V and 11 bases from J, the gap between germline ends came to 14 bases. The CDR3 sequence is CASSSSTGGYTF. CDR3 sequence (DNA): TGTGCCAGCAGCTCTTCGACAGGAGGTTACACCTTC.

J is TRBJ2-7 and V is TRBV10-1; the match to TRBD2 covers 11 bases. CDR3 length equals 14 residues. J lost 2 bases, V lost 4 bases, and 1 base had no gene match. Germline values: CDR1 WNHNN, CDR2 SYGVQD (reference sequence). The CDR3 loop is CASSGLAGTYEQYF. The CDR3 coding sequence is TGCGCCAGCAGTGGACTAGCGGGGACCTACGAGCAGTACTTC.

The chain couples TRBV15 to TRBJ1-5; D is unclear. Deletions cut 4 bases from V and 0 bases from J, with 10 bases between. Per the germline V gene, CDR1 is LNHNV and CDR2 is YYDKDF (reference sequence). The CDR3 is 15 amino acids. CDR3 nucleotide sequence: TGTGCCACCAGCACGAGCAGACATAGCAATCAGCCCCAGCATTTT. It encodes CATSTSRHSNQPQHF.

This sequence joins TRBV6-1 and TRBJ2-7; 12 positions agree with TRBD2. The CDR3 loop spans 16 amino acids. The germline V gene has CDR1 MNHNS and CDR2 SASEGT. With V trimmed by 3 bases and J by 4 bases, 7 bases remained unmatched. Here the CDR3 DNA reads TGTGCCAGCAGTGAGCAGCTAGCGGGAGGGATATACGAGCAGTACTTC. This gives the protein CASSEQLAGGIYEQYF.

The gene calls are TRBV5-4 and TRBJ2-2; TRBD2 matches at 7 bases. V gave up 2 bases and J gave up 0 bases; unmatched junction bases: 4. CDR1 is SGHNT and CDR2 is YYREEE in the germline V gene (reference sequence). CDR3 length: 16 amino acids. The CDR3 coding sequence is TGTGCCAGCAGCTTCCAGCGGGGTACGAACACCGGGGAGCTGTTTTTT. Translation gives CASSFQRGTNTGELFF.

This clone was seen just once. The rearrangement joins TRBV18 to TRBJ2-2; the D gene is possibly TRBD2 (5 bases). Germline CDR1 and CDR2: KGHSH and LQKENI. The CDR3 runs 15 residues. Trimming cost V 6 bases and J 0 bases, with 11 bases left between them. CDR3 residues: CASSPLAPNTGELFF. The CDR3 coding sequence is TGTGCCAGCTCTCCTCTAGCTCCGAACACCGGGGAGCTGTTTTTT.

The DNA for the CDR3 is TGTGCCAGCAGCTACGGCCAATCTAATTACAGGGGGCGCCCCTACGAGCAGTACTTC. This translates into CASSYGQSNYRGRPYEQYF. The V call is TRBV7-9, the J call TRBJ2-7, with TRBD1 matching 9 bases. CDR1 is SEHNR, CDR2 FQNEAQ, per germline (reference sequence). The length of the CDR3 is 19 residues. Unmatched junction bases numbered 18, after V lost 4 bases and J lost 2 bases.

V and J are TRBV6-6 and TRBJ1-2; D may be TRBD1 (5 bases). The ends were cut back, 8 bases at V and 4 bases at J, with 20 bases in the middle. Germline V gene lookup returns CDR1 MNHNY and CDR2 SVGAGI (reference sequence). The CDR3 totals 15 residues. Here the CDR3 DNA reads TGTGCCAGCCGCAGAACAGGCCTACCTGGCTATGGCTACACCTTC. Its protein is CASRRTGLPGYGYTF.

The chain employs TRBV5-1 and TRBJ1-1, with D possibly being TRBD1 (6 bases). The length of the CDR3 is 15 residues. Germline V gene sequence: CDR1 SGHRS, CDR2 YFSETQ. The V gene lost 0 bases and the J gene lost 1 base, with 10 bases spanning the gap. The CDR3 loop reads CASSLESGANTEAFF. The CDR3 DNA reads as TGCGCCAGCAGCTTGGAGTCAGGGGCGAACACTGAAGCTTTCTTT.

This clone has only a few counts. The genes are TRBV6-6 and TRBJ1-5; 7 bases fit TRBD1. After removal of 4 bases from V and 1 base from J, the junction contained 1 base not matched to a gene. This CDR3 spans 14 amino acids. In germline, CDR1 is MNHNY, CDR2 SVGAGI (reference sequence). This CDR3 is CASSSQGSNQPQHF. CDR3 sequence (DNA): TGTGCCAGCAGTTCACAGGGGAGCAATCAGCCCCAGCATTTT.

This clone was counted between two and nine times. J is TRBJ2-7 and V is TRBV5-1; 8 bases agree with TRBD2. The CDR3 extends over 11 amino acids. Per germline, CDR1 SGHRS and CDR2 YFSETQ. Trimming cost V 7 bases and J 9 bases; bases outside gene matches: 6. The CDR3 sequence: CASREGSGQYF. CDR3 nucleotides: TGCGCCAGCCGGGAGGGCTCCGGGCAGTACTTC. The full variable domain, with the rest looked up from reference TRBV5-1 and TRBJ2-7, is KAGVTQTPRYLIKTRGQQVTLSCSPISGHRSVSWYQQTPGQGLQFLFEYFSETQRNKGNFPGRFSGRQFSNSRSEMNVSTLELGDSALYLCASREGSGQYFGPGTRLTVT.

Notes on this clone: The missing conserved phenylalanine or tryptophan at the end of this CDR3 makes a read error likely. The chain has TRBV7-8 and TRBJ1-1, with TRBD1 identical over 7 bases. Trimming took 4 bases from V and 11 from J; bases not matched to a gene: 4. The V gene's germline CDR1 is SGHVS and CDR2 FQNEAQ. The CDR3 is 11 amino acids. For the CDR3, the DNA is TGTGCCAGCAGCTACGACAGGGAGGCTTTCTCT. Protein sequence: CASSYDREAFS.

The chain uses TRBV29-1 and TRBJ2-5; 7 bases match TRBD1. Trimming at V came to 0 bases and at J to 5 bases, leaving 6 bases not matched to a gene. The CDR3 sequence is 14 residues long. CDR1 SQVTM and CDR2 ANQGSEA come from the germline V gene. CDR3 region: CSVEDVGQAETQYF. CDR3 nucleotide sequence: TGCAGCGTTGAAGATGTAGGACAGGCGGAGACCCAGTACTTC.

The chain links TRBV4-1 to TRBJ2-7; 11 nucleotides line up with TRBD2. V was pared by 4 bases and J by 4 bases, with 6 bases of the junction left unmatched. The germline CDR1 and CDR2 sequences are MGHRA and YSYEKL. The CDR3 totals 15 residues. CDR3 residues: CASSPLAGGSYEQYF. DNA of the CDR3: TGCGCCAGCAGCCCCTTAGCGGGAGGGTCGTACGAGCAGTACTTC.

The rearrangement links TRBV4-2 to TRBJ2-1; possible D gene TRBD2, 5 bases. Trimming shortened V by 1 base and J by 7 bases, and 17 bases separated the two germline ends. Germline CDR1 reads LGHNA; CDR2 reads YNFKEQ. CDR3 length equals 16 residues. The CDR3, as DNA: TGTGCCAGCAGCCAAGGGCTAGGTTTGGGCGGGAATGAGCAGTTCTTC. It specifies CASSQGLGLGGNEQFF.

V gene TRBV7-3 combines with J gene TRBJ1-2; 8 bases match TRBD1. J gave up 7 bases and V 4 bases, and 8 bases lay outside the gene matches. Germline V CDR1 and CDR2: SGHTA, FQGTGA. The CDR3 covers 14 residues. CDR3 DNA sequence: TGTGCCAGCAGCTCATTGGCAGGGGGCCCTGGCTACACCTTC. Translation gives CASSSLAGGPGYTF.